This TCR beta chain was sequenced in a study of shared clonotypes between healthy human individuals (dated by TCRdb to 2018 to 2020). Turning to the overall study: A couple of women and a few men aged 18 to 49 years were included in the cohort. To estimate repertoire size and how much clonotype sharing occurs between individuals, the study deeply sequenced the blood TCR repertoires of about five healthy adults. To increase sequencing depth and limit assay-specific biases, TCR repertoire library preparation and sequencing were carried out by different laboratories using diverse techniques. Per donor, three plates each were used for CD4 naive and CD4 memory, two for CD8 naive, and one for CD8 memory. Each donor's leukapheresis produced roughly between roughly 0.85 and 9 billion PBMCs. Findings and caveats that apply to the study as a whole: Larger estimated clonotype richness was generally found for naive subsets than for memory subsets. Rarefaction of sorted-subset datasets indicated incomplete sequencing despite the large sequencing depth. Compared with non-shared clonotypes, clonotypes shared by all four sorted-subset donors had higher generation probabilities. The genetic and exposure-history diversity represented was limited by the small number of donors. Based on pairwise subsampling, the degree of clonotype sharing among donors was expected to be affected by sequencing depth. When a handful of donors were compared, the shared fraction of clonotypes was approximately 5% for naive CD4, roughly 3.4% for naive CD8, 2.3% for memory CD4, and less than 0.5% for memory CD8. Only blood was sampled, and tissue TCR repertoires likely differ from those in blood.

The junction shows trimming of 0 bases on V and 2 bases on J, plus 9 bases between the germline ends. The germline V gene provides CDR1 SGHRS and CDR2 YFSETQ. Including cysteine and phenylalanine, the CDR3 has 15 amino acids. Only the CDR3 part of the read is kept: 45 bases, read in frame from the first base. Using the deep immunoSEQ assay, TCR CDR3 regions were amplified from genomic DNA by multiplex PCR. For each cell subset, the extracted genomic DNA was distributed evenly across all wells of several immunoSEQ 96-well plates, and each plate served as one replicate. For sorted subsets, approximately 0.2 ug of genomic DNA, equivalent to 25,000 to 30,000 T cell genomes, went into each replicate PCR. Purified libraries were quantified with a Qubit 3.0 fluorometer, sized on a Bioanalyzer 2100, and re-quantified with the KAPA Library Quantification kit. Each immunoSEQ 96-well plate was sequenced on its own single-read 150-cycle Illumina NextSeq 550 flow cell. The paper's data handling went like this. Because only junctional sequences without quality scores were contained in the immunoSEQ output, filtering matching that applied to full-length reads could not be performed. To assign V/J genes and CDR3, sequences were annotated using PyIR, a Python wrapper for IgBLAST v1.9, with IMGT germline references. Reads were filtered out if the reads had weak V/J assignments (E-value above 1e-6), no CDR3, stop codons, out-of-frame junctions, or ambiguous translated residues. V3J clonotypes were defined as sequences sharing the same inferred V gene, J gene, and CDR3 amino acid sequence. To compute the percentage overlap between repertoires, the number of shared unique clonotypes was divided by the size of the smaller repertoire. Repertoire richness was assessed with RTK rarefaction, the Chao1 estimator, and Recon v2.1 estimates of unobserved clonotypes. Generation probabilities were computed with OLGA for all TCRbeta clonotypes obtained by the gDNA method from four donors. In its TCRdb copy, this immuneACCESS table keeps in-frame sequences only and misses some clones. Where compared with another copy, unresolved V genes explain less than half of these, and the others have no known cause. For V, J and clone size, that table is used; D and trimming come from the DNA. The table for this sample lists 780,000 or so clones; roughly 72% of them were counted only once. Of the sample, under 2% is held by the ten largest clones.

This clone was counted at least ten times. Its recognized antigen is unknown. No qualities accompany the bases; no much larger clone lies one base away. Donors were healthy HIV-negative adults with no recently reported acute infections or vaccinations. Every donor was a Caucasian adult residing in Nashville, Tennessee, USA. CD4+ T cells were enriched by magnetic negative selection, after which naive cells were positively selected on CD45RA and the negative fraction was taken as the memory subset. Blood was collected by leukapheresis, and PBMCs were isolated by Ficoll-Histopaque density gradient centrifugation and then cryopreserved in liquid nitrogen vapor phase. Analytical flow cytometry was used to check the purity and quantity of every magnetically sorted T cell population. From each sorted fraction, genomic DNA was isolated and quantified by UV absorbance on a Nanodrop 2000c.

Material: memory CD4+ T cells sorted from blood. This specimen's cell subset or site label, per the study, means: CD45RA-negative fraction. This TCR was recovered from a woman in her 30s in good health. The chain is encoded by TRBV5-1 joined to TRBJ2-1, with no confident D gene call. The DNA sequence follows: TGCGCCAGCAGCTTGGCCAGCGAGGCCTACAATGAGCAGTTCTTC. This gives the protein CASSLASEAYNEQFF.